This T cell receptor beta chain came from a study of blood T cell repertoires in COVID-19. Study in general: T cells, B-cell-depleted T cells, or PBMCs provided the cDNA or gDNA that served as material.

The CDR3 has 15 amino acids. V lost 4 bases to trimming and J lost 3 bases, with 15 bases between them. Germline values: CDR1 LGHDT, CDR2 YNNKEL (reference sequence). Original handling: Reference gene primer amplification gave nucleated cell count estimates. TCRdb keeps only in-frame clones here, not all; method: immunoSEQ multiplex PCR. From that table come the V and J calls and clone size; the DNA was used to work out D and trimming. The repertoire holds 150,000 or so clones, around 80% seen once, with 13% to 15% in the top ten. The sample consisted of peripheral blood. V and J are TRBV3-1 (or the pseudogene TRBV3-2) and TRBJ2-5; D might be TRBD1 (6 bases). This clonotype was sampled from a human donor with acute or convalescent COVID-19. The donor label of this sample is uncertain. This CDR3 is CASSLLRGVKETQYF. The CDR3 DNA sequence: TGTGCCAGCAGCCTACTCAGGGGCGTGAAAGAGACCCAGTACTTC.